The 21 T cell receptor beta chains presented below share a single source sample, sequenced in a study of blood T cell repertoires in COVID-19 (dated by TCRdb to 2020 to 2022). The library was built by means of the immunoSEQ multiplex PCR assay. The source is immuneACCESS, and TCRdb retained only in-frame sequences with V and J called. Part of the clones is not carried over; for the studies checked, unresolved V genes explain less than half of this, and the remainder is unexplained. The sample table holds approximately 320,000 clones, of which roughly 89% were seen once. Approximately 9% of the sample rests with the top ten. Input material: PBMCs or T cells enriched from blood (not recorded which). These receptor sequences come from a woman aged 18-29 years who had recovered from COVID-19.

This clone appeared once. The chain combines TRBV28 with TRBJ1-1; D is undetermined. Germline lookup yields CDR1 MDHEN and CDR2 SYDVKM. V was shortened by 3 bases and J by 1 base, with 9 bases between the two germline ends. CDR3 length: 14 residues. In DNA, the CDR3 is TGTGCCAGCAGTTTCCAGAAACCGAACACTGAAGCTTTCTTT. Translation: CASSFQKPNTEAFF.

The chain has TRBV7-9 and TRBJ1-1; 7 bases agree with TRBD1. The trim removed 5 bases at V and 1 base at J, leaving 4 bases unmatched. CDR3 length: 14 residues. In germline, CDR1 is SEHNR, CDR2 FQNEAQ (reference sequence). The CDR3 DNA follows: TGTGCCAGCAGCATTAACAGGGGGAACACTGAAGCTTTCTTT. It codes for CASSINRGNTEAFF.

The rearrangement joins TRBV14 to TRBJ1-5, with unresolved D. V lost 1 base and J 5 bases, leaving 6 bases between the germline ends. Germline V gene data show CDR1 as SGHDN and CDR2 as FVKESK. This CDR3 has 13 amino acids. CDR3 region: CASSQGPDQPQHF. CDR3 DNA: TGTGCCAGCAGCCAAGGGCCCGATCAGCCCCAGCATTTT.

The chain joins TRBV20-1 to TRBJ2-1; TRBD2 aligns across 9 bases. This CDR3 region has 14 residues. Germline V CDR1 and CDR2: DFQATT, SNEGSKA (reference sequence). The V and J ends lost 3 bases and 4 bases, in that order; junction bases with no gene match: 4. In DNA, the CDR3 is TGCAGTGCTAGTTTTAGCGGGAGATACAATGAGCAGTTCTTC. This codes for CSASFSGRYNEQFF.

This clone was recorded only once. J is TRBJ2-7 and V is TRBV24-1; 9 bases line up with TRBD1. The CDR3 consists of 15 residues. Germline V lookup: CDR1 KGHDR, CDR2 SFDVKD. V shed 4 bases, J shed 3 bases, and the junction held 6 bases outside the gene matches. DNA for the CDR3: TGTGCCACCAGTGAAGCCGGGACAGGGCGCTACGAGCAGTACTTC. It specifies CATSEAGTGRYEQYF.

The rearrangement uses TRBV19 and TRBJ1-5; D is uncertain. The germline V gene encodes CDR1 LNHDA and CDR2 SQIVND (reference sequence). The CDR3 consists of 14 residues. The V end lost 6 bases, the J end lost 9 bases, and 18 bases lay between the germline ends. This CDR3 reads CASRWVLPSGPQHF. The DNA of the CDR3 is TGTGCCAGTAGGTGGGTACTCCCCTCGGGGCCCCAGCATTTT.

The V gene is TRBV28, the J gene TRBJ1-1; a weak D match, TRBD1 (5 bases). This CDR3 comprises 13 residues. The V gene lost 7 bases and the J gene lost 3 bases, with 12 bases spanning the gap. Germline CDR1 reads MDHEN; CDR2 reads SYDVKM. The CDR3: CASTRDFYTEAFF. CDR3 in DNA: TGTGCCAGCACCAGGGACTTTTACACTGAAGCTTTCTTT.

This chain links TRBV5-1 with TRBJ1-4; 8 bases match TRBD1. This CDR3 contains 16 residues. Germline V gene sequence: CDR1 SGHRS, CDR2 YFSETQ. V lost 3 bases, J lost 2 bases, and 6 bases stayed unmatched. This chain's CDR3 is CASSSLQGATNEKLFF. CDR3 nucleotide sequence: TGCGCCAGCAGCTCTCTTCAGGGGGCGACTAATGAAAAACTGTTTTTT.

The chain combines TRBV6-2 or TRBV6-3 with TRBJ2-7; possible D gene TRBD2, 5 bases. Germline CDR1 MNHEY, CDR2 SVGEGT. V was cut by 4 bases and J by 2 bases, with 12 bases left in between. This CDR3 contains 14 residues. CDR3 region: CASSSRVGAYEQYF. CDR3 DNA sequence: TGTGCCAGCAGTTCGCGGGTCGGGGCCTACGAGCAGTACTTC.

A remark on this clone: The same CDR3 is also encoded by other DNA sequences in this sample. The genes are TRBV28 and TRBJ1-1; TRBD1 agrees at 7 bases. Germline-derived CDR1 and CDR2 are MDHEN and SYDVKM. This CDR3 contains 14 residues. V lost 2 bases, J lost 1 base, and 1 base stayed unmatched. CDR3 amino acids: CASSLAGGNTEAFF. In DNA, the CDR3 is TGTGCCAGCAGTTTAGCAGGGGGGAACACTGAAGCTTTCTTT.

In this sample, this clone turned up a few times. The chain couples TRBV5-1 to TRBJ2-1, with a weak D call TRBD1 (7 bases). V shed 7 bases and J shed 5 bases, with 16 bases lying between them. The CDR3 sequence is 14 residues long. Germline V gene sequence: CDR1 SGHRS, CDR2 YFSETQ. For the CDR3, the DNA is TGCGCCAGCGCCTCGGGAGACAGGGACAATGAGCAGTTCTTC. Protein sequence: CASASGDRDNEQFF.

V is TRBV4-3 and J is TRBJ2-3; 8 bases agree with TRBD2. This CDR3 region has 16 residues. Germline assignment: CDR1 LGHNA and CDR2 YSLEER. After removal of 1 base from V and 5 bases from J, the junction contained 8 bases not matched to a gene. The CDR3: CASSQASLAGRDTQYF. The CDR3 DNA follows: TGCGCCAGCAGCCAAGCTTCCCTAGCGGGTAGAGATACGCAGTATTTT.

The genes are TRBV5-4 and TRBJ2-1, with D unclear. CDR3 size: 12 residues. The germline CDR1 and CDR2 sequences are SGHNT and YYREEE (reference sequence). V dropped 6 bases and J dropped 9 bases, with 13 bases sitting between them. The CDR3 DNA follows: TGTGCCAGCATCCCGAGATCCGGTGAGCAGTTCTTC. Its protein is CASIPRSGEQFF. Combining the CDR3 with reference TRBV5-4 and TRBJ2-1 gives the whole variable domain ETGVTQSPTHLIKTRGQQVTLRCSSQSGHNTVSWYQQALGQGPQFIFQYYREEENGRGNFPPRFSGLQFPNYSSELNVNALELDDSALYLCASIPRSGEQFFGPGTRLTVL.

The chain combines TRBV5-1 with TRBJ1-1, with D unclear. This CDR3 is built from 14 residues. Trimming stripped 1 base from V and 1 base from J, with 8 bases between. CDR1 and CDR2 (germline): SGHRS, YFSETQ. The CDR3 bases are TGCGCCAGCAGCTTGATCACACCGAACACTGAAGCTTTCTTT. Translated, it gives CASSLITPNTEAFF.

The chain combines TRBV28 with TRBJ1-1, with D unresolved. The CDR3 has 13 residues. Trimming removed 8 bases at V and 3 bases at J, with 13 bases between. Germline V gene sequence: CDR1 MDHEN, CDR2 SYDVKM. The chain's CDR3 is CASGEGSYTEAFF. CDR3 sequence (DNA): TGTGCCAGCGGAGAGGGCTCGTACACTGAAGCTTTCTTT.

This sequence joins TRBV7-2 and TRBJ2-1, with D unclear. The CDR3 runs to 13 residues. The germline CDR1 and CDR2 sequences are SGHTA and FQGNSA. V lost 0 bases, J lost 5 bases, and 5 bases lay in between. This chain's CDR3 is CASSLARNNEQFF. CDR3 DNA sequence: TGTGCCAGCAGCTTAGCTAGAAACAATGAGCAGTTCTTC.

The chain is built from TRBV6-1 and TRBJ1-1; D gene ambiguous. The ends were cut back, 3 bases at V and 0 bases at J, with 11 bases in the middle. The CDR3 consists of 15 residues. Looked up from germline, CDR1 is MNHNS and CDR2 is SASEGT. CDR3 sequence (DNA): TGTGCCAGCAGTGAGGGCCATAACATGAACACTGAAGCTTTCTTT. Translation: CASSEGHNMNTEAFF.

For the CDR3, the DNA is TGTGCCAGCAGCTTAGCGATGATGAGTTACGGCGGCAGCTTAGCCAAAAACATTCAGTACTTC. It yields the protein CASSLAMMSYGGSLAKNIQYF. The chain joins TRBV7-8 to TRBJ2-4; D call uncertain. V lost 0 bases, J lost 0 bases, and 24 bases lay in between. Germline CDR1 reads SGHVS; CDR2 reads FQNEAQ. This CDR3 has 21 residues.

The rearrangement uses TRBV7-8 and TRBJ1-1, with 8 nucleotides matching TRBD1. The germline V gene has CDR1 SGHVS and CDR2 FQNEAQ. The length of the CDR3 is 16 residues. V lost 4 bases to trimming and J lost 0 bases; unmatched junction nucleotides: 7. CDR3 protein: CASSSGQGSLNTEAFF. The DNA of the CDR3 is TGTGCCAGCAGCTCTGGACAGGGATCCCTGAACACTGAAGCTTTCTTT.

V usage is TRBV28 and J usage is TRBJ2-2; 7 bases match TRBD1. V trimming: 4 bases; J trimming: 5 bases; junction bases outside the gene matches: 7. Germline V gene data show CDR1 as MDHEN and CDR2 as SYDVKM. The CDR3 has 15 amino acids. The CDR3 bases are TGTGCCAGCAGTTCGCCCGGGACAGCGACCGGGGAGCTGTTTTTT. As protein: CASSSPGTATGELFF.

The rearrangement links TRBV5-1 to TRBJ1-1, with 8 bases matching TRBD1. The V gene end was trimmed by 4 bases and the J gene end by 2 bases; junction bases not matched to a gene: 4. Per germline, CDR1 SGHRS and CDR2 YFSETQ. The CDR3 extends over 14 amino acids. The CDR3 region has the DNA TGCGCCAGCAGCATGACAGGGGAAAACACTGAAGCTTTCTTT. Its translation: CASSMTGENTEAFF. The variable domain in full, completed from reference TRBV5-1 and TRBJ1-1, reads KAGVTQTPRYLIKTRGQQVTLSCSPISGHRSVSWYQQTPGQGLQFLFEYFSETQRNKGNFPGRFSGRQFSNSRSEMNVSTLELGDSALYLCASSMTGENTEAFFGQGTRLTVV.